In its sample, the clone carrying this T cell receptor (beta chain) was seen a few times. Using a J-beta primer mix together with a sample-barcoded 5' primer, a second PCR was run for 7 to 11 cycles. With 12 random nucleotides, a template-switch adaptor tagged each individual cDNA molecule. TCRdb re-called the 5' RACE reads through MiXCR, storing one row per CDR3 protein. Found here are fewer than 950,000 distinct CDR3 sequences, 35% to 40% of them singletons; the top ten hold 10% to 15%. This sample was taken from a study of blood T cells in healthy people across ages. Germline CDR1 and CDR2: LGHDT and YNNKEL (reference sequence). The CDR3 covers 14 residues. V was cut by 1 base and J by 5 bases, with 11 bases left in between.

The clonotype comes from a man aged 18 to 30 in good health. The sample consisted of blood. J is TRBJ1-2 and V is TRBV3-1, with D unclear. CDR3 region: CASSQGFTPYGYTF. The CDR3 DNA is TGTGCCAGCAGCCAAGGATTCACACCATATGGCTACACCTTC.